The present T cell receptor beta chain was sequenced within a study of T-cell memory formation after mild COVID-19. Study conclusions and caveats: Clones from the second wave (peaking day 37) had unconfirmed SARS-CoV-2 specificity.

Germline loops: CDR1 SGHVS, CDR2 FNYEAQ. CDR3 length equals 13 residues. The V and J ends lost 2 bases and 10 bases, in that order; junction bases with no gene match: 4. cDNA libraries for TCR alpha and TCR beta, carrying sample barcodes and UMIs, came from 5'RACE with constant-segment primers. TCRdb recomputed calls from the 5' RACE reads with MiXCR, one row per CDR3 protein. The sample records roughly 300,000 distinct CDR3 sequences, 15% to 20% being singletons. Remarks on this clonotype: The antigen remains undetermined.

Material for sequencing was PBMCs or a T cell subset sorted from them (not recorded which). This sequence joins TRBV7-6 and TRBJ2-1; 8 bases line up with TRBD2. The source of this sequence is a man aged 18 to 29 who had mild COVID-19 (a few samples of this study predate the infection). Cell type and time point are not known. CDR3 bases: TGTGCCAGCAGCTTAACCGGGGGGGTGGAGCAGTTCTTC. As protein: CASSLTGGVEQFF.